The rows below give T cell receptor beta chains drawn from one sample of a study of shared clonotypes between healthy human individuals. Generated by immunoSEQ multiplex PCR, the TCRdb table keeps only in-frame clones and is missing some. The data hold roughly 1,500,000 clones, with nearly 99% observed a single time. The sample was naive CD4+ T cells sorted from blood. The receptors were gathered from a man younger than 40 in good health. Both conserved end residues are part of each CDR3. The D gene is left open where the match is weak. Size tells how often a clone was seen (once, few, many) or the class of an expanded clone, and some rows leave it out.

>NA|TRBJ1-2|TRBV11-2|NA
TGTGCCAGCACCCAGCTTCGGGGCTATGGCTACACCTTC
CASTQLRGYGYTF
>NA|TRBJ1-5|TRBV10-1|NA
TGCGCCAGCAGTGACGGGTTAGAGCAGCCCCAGCATTTT
CASSDGLEQPQHF
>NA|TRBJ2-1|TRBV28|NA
TGTGCCAGCAGTTTGGGCAGGGAGCAGTTCTTC
CASSLGREQFF
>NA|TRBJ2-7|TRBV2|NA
TGTGCCAGCAGTGTCCTACCCCTGAGCTCCTACGAGCAGTACTTC
CASSVLPLSSYEQYF
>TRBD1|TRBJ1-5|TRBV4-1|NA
TGCGCCAGCAGACCTACAGGGACAGGGGTGAGCAATCAGCCCCAGCATTTT
CASRPTGTGVSNQPQHF
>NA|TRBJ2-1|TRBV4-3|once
TGCGCCAGCAGCCAAGATTTTGGACATAACAATGAGCAGTTCTTC
CASSQDFGHNNEQFF
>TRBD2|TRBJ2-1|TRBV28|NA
TGTGCCAGCAGTAGATGGGGACTAGAGCAGTTCTTC
CASSRWGLEQFF
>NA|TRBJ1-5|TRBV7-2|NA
TGTGCCAGCAGCTTAGAGGGGTCGGCTCATCAGCCCCAGCATTTT
CASSLEGSAHQPQHF
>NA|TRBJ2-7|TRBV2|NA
TGTGCCAGCTCTTTGTGGGGACGCCAGGGCGACTACGAGCAGTACTTC
CASSLWGRQGDYEQYF
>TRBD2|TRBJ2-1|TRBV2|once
TGTGCCAGCAGCAGAGTAGCGGGAGGGATCAATGAGCAGTTCTTC
CASSRVAGGINEQFF
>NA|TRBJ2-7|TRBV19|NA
TGTGCCAGTAGTATGCTAGTAGGCGAGCAGTACTTC
CASSMLVGEQYF
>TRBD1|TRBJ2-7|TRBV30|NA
TGTGCCTGGAGTGTGCCCGGCCGCTCGGACAGGGGGCAGTTGGCTTTCTACGAGCAGTACTTC
CAWSVPGRSDRGQLAFYEQYF
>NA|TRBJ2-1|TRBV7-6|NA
TGTGCCAGCAGCTTAGATATCGGGGCTAGCTCCTACAATGAGCAGTTCTTC
CASSLDIGASSYNEQFF
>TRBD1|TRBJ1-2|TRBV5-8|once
TGTGCCAGCAGCCCGGACAGGGACTATGGCTACACCTTC
CASSPDRDYGYTF
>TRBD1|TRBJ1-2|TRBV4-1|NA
TGCGCCAGCAGCCAAGAAAGGGGAAAACAGGGGGCTTATGGCTACACCTTC
CASSQERGKQGAYGYTF
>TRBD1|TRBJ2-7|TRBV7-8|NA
TGTGCCAGCAGCTTAGACCGGGACAGGGGGACTAGAGAGCAGTACTTC
CASSLDRDRGTREQYF
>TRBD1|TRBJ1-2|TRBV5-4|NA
TGTGCCAGCAGCCGGGACAGGGGTGGCTATGGCTACACCTTC
CASSRDRGGYGYTF
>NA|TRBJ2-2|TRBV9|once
TGTGCCAGCAGCGCCAGGGTGCCCGGGGAGCTGTTTTTT
CASSARVPGELFF
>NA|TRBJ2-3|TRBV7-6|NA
TGTGCCAGCAGCTTAGGCACGGGGCCCCCGGAGACAGATACGCAGTATTTT
CASSLGTGPPETDTQYF
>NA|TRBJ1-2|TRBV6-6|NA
TGTGCCAGCAGTTACTCATTTGGAATAGTAGATGGCTACACCTTC
CASSYSFGIVDGYTF
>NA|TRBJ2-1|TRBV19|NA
TGTGCCAGTAGTATAGAGCTAGCGAATGAGCAGTTCTTC
CASSIELANEQFF
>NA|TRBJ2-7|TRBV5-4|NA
TGTGCCAGCAGCTTGGCACAGCCCTACGAGCAGTACTTC
CASSLAQPYEQYF
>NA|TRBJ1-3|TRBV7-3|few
TGTGCCAGCAGCTTGAGGTCGTCGCCCGGAAACACCATATATTTT
CASSLRSSPGNTIYF
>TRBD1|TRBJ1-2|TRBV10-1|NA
TGCGCCAGCAGGGGGACAGGGAGTGGCTACACCTTC
CASRGTGSGYTF
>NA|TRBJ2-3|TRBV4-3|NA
TGCGCCAGCAGCCAGTTACCCGGGGATACGCAGTATTTT
CASSQLPGDTQYF
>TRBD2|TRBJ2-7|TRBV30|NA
TGTGCCTGGAGTGGACCGGGAGGGACCTACGAGCAGTACTTC
CAWSGPGGTYEQYF
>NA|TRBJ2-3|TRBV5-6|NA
TGTGCCAGCAGCCTTCCATCCACAGATACGCAGTATTTT
CASSLPSTDTQYF
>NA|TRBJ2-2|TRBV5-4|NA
TGTGCCAGCAGCTTGTCCGCGGTGCCCGGGGAGCTGTTTTTT
CASSLSAVPGELFF
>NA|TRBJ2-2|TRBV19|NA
TGTGCCAGTAGTACAGGGTCCTACACCGGGGAGCTGTTTTTT
CASSTGSYTGELFF
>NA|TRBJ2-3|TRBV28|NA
TGTGCCAGCAGAACTGGGACTGATACGCAGTATTTT
CASRTGTDTQYF
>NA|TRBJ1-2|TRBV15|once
TGTGCCACCAGCCGATTACCTCCAGACTATGGCTACACCTTC
CATSRLPPDYGYTF
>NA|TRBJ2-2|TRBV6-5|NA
TGTGCCAGCACTTATATCGCGGACACCGGGGAGCTGTTTTTT
CASTYIADTGELFF
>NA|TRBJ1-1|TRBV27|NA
TGTGCCAGCAAACTCGGGCGGGTGAACACTGAAGCTTTCTTT
CASKLGRVNTEAFF
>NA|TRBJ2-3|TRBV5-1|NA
TGCGCCAGCAGCTTGGCGGCCCCTGGGAGGGGGAGCACAGATACGCAGTATTTT
CASSLAAPGRGSTDTQYF
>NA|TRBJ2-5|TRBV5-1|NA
TGCGCCAGCAGTCAGGGGAAGGGGGACCAGTACTTC
CASSQGKGDQYF
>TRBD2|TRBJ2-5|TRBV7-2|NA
TGTGCCAGCAGCTTTCAGCGGGGTCAAGAGACCCAGTACTTC
CASSFQRGQETQYF
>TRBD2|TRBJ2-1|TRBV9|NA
TGTGCCAGCAGCGCCCTTAGCGGGACCCTCTACAATGAGCAGTTCTTC
CASSALSGTLYNEQFF
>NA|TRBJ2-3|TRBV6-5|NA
TGTGCCAGCAGTTGGGCAGGAACAGATACGCAGTATTTT
CASSWAGTDTQYF
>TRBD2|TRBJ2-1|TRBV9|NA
TGTGCCAGCGGGAGGGCCAGCTCCTACAATGAGCAGTTCTTC
CASGRASSYNEQFF
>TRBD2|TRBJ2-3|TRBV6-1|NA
TGTGCCAGCAGTGGAAACCCTAGCGGGAGGTTCACAGATACGCAGTATTTT
CASSGNPSGRFTDTQYF
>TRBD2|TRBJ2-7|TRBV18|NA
TGTGCCAGCTCACGGGGGACTAGCGGAACCTACGAGCAGTACTTC
CASSRGTSGTYEQYF
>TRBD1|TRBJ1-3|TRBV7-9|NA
TGTGCCACTCCCTCGGCTGAGGGGGCGGCAGGAAACACCATATATTTT
CATPSAEGAAGNTIYF
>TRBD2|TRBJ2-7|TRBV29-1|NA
TGCAGCGTTGAAGGACTAGCGGGACGGAACTACGAGCAGTACTTC
CSVEGLAGRNYEQYF
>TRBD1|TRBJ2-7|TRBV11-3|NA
TGTGCCAGCAGTTTTGGGACAGGTGCCTACGAGCAGTACTTC
CASSFGTGAYEQYF
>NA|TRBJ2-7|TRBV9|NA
TGTGCCAGCAGCCCCTCGGGACAACTCTCTACCTACGAGCAGTACTTC
CASSPSGQLSTYEQYF
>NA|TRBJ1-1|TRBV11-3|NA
TGTGCCAGCAGCTTAATTTTTGTACGGCGGCTGAACACTGAAGCTTTCTTT
CASSLIFVRRLNTEAFF
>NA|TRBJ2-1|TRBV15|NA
TGTGCCACCAGCAGAGACGGGGCCCCCCCAAGGCACGAGCAGTTCTTC
CATSRDGAPPRHEQFF
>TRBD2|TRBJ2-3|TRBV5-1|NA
TGCGCCAGCAGCTCCCGGGGGATAGCGGGAGTTACGGATACGCAGTATTTT
CASSSRGIAGVTDTQYF